The T cell receptor beta chain under discussion was sequenced for a study of CD8+ T cells in alopecia areata. Study outcomes and limitations: More clonal than normal scalp was lesional scalp, particularly alopecia totalis/universalis.

About this clone itself: The antigen is not known.

Sequencing used cDNA as its template, made by extracting RNA and reverse transcribing it. Assay: immunoSEQ multiplex PCR; the TCRdb copy retains only in-frame clones and omits some. Counted here are 150,000 to 200,000 clones, about 66% occurring once; the ten biggest clones make up about an eighth. CDR3 length: 12 residues. The V gene lost 8 bases and the J gene lost 7 bases, with 14 bases spanning the gap. The V gene's germline CDR1 is SNHLY and CDR2 FYNNEI. Obtained from alopecia areata patients were lesional scalp punch biopsies along with peripheral blood. This rearrangement joins TRBV2 to TRBJ1-2; D perhaps matches TRBD1 (5 bases). Sequenced material: CD8+ T cells sorted from blood, taken at week 0. The origin of this receptor is a human donor with alopecia areata. CDR3 nucleotides: TGTGCCAGCTTCGGGACCGCCGTTGGCTACACCTTC. Protein product: CASFGTAVGYTF.